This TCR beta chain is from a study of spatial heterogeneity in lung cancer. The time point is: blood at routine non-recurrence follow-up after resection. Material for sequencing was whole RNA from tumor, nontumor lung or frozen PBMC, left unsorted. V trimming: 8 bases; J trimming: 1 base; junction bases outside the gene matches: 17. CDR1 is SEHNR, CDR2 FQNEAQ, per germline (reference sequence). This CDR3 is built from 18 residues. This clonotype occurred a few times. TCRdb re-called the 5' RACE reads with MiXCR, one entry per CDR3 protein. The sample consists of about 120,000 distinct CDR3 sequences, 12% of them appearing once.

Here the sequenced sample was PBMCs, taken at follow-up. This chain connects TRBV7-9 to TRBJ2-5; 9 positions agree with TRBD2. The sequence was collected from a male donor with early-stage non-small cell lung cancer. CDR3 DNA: TGTGCCAGCTTGGTTAGCGAAGTGCCTAGCGGGGTCCAAGAGACCCAGTACTTC. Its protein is CASLVSEVPSGVQETQYF.